A single sample gave rise to the 5 T cell receptor beta chains below, sequenced in a study of Graves' ophthalmopathy and Graves' hyperthyroidism listed by TCRdb under 2018. The reads were generated on an Illumina HiSeq 2000. TCR beta CDR3 regions were amplified from RNA transcripts for repertoire sequencing. A first-round RT-PCR used HTBI primers with the Qiagen OneStep RT-PCR kit, followed by a second-round multiplex PCR, size selection and purification. The public sequencing data were trimmed at Q25 with fastp and processed into clonotypes with MiXCR by TCRdb, which kept only in-frame beta chains. One record per CDR3 amino acid sequence lists the most common genes and DNA. The sample includes 35,000 to 50,000 distinct CDR3 sequences, with 45% to 55% observed a single time. The top ten clonotypes cover approximately 30% of the sample. The sequencing sample was made of peripheral blood. All receptors come from an adult woman with stable Graves' hyperthyroidism.

This clonotype was detected only a few times. Germline is not matched at one junction end, which may reflect a read error. The CDR3 here is CSVAQGEGDTEAF. The CDR3 nucleotides are TGCAGCGTTGCCCAGGGGGAAGGGGACACTGAAGCTTTC. This chain uses TRBV29-1 with TRBJ2-6; 7 bases agree with TRBD1. The length of the CDR3 is 13 residues. CDR1 is SQVTM and CDR2 is ANQGSEA in the germline V gene. The full variable domain, rest sourced from reference TRBV29-1 and TRBJ2-6, is SAVISQKPSRDICQRGTSLTIQCQVDSQVTMMFWYRQQPGQSLTLIATANQGSEATYESGFVIDKFPISRPNLTFSTLTVSNMSPEDSSIYLCSVAQGEGDTEAFGAGSRLTVL.

As DNA, the CDR3 is TGTGCCAGCAGCTTAGGCAGGGTCAAAGGCTACACCTTC. Its translation is CASSLGRVKGYTF. The V and J genes are TRBV7-2 and TRBJ1-2; perhaps TRBD1 as D (5 bases). Trimming cost V 1 base and J 8 bases, with 11 bases left between them. This CDR3 region has 13 residues. Germline-derived CDR1 and CDR2 are SGHTA and FQGNSA.

The chain carries TRBV2 and TRBJ2-7, with 10 bases identical to TRBD1. Unmatched junction bases numbered 6, after V lost 6 bases and J lost 4 bases. The CDR3 spans 14 residues. Germline CDR1 and CDR2: SNHLY and FYNNEI. The CDR3 DNA reads as TGTGCCAGCAGCCAAGGGACAGGGGTTTACGAGCAGTACTTC. Its protein is CASSQGTGVYEQYF.

This clonotype occurred many times. The chain couples TRBV15 to TRBJ1-4; 8 bases are shared with TRBD1. The CDR3 extends over 15 amino acids. V lost 1 base and J lost 7; bases outside the gene matches: 5. CDR1 is LNHNV and CDR2 is YYDKDF in the germline V gene (reference sequence). The CDR3 loop reads CATSRGGQGSEKLFF. CDR3 bases: TGTGCCACCAGCAGAGGAGGACAGGGAAGTGAAAAACTGTTTTTT. Together with reference TRBV15 and TRBJ1-4, the CDR3 gives the full variable domain: DAMVIQNPRYQVTQFGKPVTLSCSQTLNHNVMYWYQQKSSQAPKLLFHYYDKDFNNEADTPDNFQSRRPNTSFCFLDIRSPGLGDTAMYLCATSRGGQGSEKLFFGSGTQLSVL.

This clonotype was picked up many times. This rearrangement joins TRBV28 to TRBJ1-6; 8 bases align to TRBD1. Germline CDR1 and CDR2: MDHEN and SYDVKM. The CDR3 consists of 15 residues. The V segment lost 5 bases and the J segment 10 bases; nucleotides outside the gene matches: 10. CDR3 sequence reads: CASSKVGQGGSPLHF. In DNA, the CDR3 is TGTGCCAGCAGTAAGGTCGGACAGGGCGGGTCACCCCTCCACTTT.